This T cell receptor (beta chain) was found in a study of shared clonotypes between healthy human individuals. Sequencing was performed with immunoSEQ multiplex PCR; in TCRdb, only in-frame clones are kept and a portion is missing. Among fewer than 1.4 million clones listed, approximately 80% were seen once. CDR3 length: 18 residues. Germline V gives CDR1 KGHSH, CDR2 LQKENI. Unmatched junction bases numbered 4, after V lost 1 base and J lost 0 bases. The receptor was isolated from a man aged 18 to 29 in good health. Some clones in this sample may be carry-over from other donors' samples. V is TRBV18 and J is TRBJ2-3, with TRBD2 identical over 13 bases. The specimen sequenced was memory CD4+ T cells from PBMCs. The subset is: CD45RA-negative fraction. This CDR3 reads CASSPLPTSGRSTDTQYF. The CDR3, as DNA: TGTGCCAGCTCACCACTTCCGACTAGCGGGAGGAGCACAGATACGCAGTATTTT.